The next 29 T cell receptor beta chains were all read from a single sample in a study of blood T cells in healthy people across ages. Primers used in a second PCR of roughly 7 to 12 cycles were a sample-barcoded 5' primer and a J-beta primer mix. In TCRdb, the 5' RACE reads were re-called with MiXCR into one record per CDR3 protein. The table has hundreds of thousands of distinct CDR3 sequences, roughly 21% seen once. The sequencing sample was made of blood. These receptors were obtained from an older man in good health.

This clonotype was seen only a few times. The CDR3: CSAPRGGTGVEKLFF. CDR3 in DNA: TGCAGTGCTCCGAGGGGGGGGACAGGGGTCGAAAAACTGTTTTTT. This sequence joins TRBV20-1 and TRBJ1-4; 10 bases fit TRBD1. V trimming: 5 bases; J trimming: 8 bases; junction bases outside the gene matches: 11. The germline CDR1 and CDR2 sequences are DFQATT and SNEGSKA (reference sequence). The CDR3 loop spans 15 amino acids.

The chain recombines TRBV2 with TRBJ1-2; no clear D gene. Germline V gene sequence: CDR1 SNHLY, CDR2 FYNNEI. Trimming pared 6 bases from V and 4 bases from J, leaving 6 bases between. This CDR3 spans 11 amino acids. In DNA, the CDR3 is TGTGCCAGCAGAGACTTCTATGGCTACACCTTC. This gives the protein CASRDFYGYTF.

This clonotype turned up a few times. The CDR3 nucleotides are TGCAGCGTTGAAGATGTGGTAGGGAAGGACATTCAGTACTTC. Translating it yields CSVEDVVGKDIQYF. This chain links TRBV29-1 with TRBJ2-4, with unresolved D. CDR3 size: 14 residues. CDR1 is SQVTM and CDR2 is ANQGSEA in the germline V gene. The V and J ends lost 0 bases and 8 bases respectively, with 14 bases between them.

The genes are TRBV19 and TRBJ2-7; possibly TRBD2 for D (6 bases). The CDR3 is 14 amino acids. V dropped 3 bases and J dropped 2 bases, with 11 bases sitting between them. Germline assignment: CDR1 LNHDA and CDR2 SQIVND (reference sequence). CDR3 sequence: CASSMAGLPYEQYF. DNA of the CDR3: TGTGCCAGTAGTATGGCGGGGTTACCCTACGAGCAGTACTTC. Looking up the rest from reference TRBV19 and TRBJ2-7 gives the full variable domain: DGGITQSPKYLFRKEGQNVTLSCEQNLNHDAMYWYRQDPGQGLRLIYYSQIVNDFQKGDIAEGYSVSREKKESFPLTVTSAQKNPTAFYLCASSMAGLPYEQYFGPGTRLTVT.

This clonotype was seen a few times. The V call is TRBV29-1, the J call TRBJ2-1; 8 nucleotides match TRBD2. Losses at the gene ends were 4 bases for V and 1 base for J; bases not matched to a gene: 6. The CDR3 is 15 amino acids. Germline CDR1 reads SQVTM; CDR2 reads ANQGSEA. The CDR3 DNA follows: TGCAGCGTTGTCCCCAGCGGGAGATCCTACAATGAGCAGTTCTTC. Translating gives CSVVPSGRSYNEQFF.

This clonotype was counted only a few times. The chain couples TRBV15 to TRBJ2-3, with D uncertain. Germline V gives CDR1 LNHNV, CDR2 YYDKDF (reference sequence). The CDR3 has 17 amino acids. Trimming removed 0 bases at V and 2 bases at J, with 15 bases between. CDR3 region: CATSRDTLSPHTDTQYF. CDR3 DNA: TGTGCCACCAGCAGAGATACGTTAAGTCCACACACAGATACGCAGTATTTT.

The chain is built from TRBV5-1 and TRBJ2-1, with D perhaps matching TRBD1 (6 bases). Germline V CDR1 and CDR2: SGHRS, YFSETQ. CDR3 length equals 11 residues. The V gene lost 1 base and the J gene lost 15 bases, with 11 bases spanning the gap. CDR3 coding DNA: TGCGCCAGCAGCTTGCAGGGGCCCCTGTTCTTC. It encodes CASSLQGPLFF.

This clonotype came up a few times. The chain is built from TRBV6-6 and TRBJ1-2; TRBD1 matches 7 bases. V dropped 5 bases and J dropped 7; count of bases not matched to a gene: 7. The CDR3 is made up of 13 amino acids. Germline V lookup: CDR1 MNHNY, CDR2 SVGAGI (reference sequence). The CDR3 is CASSPTGVGGYTF. Here the CDR3 DNA reads TGTGCCAGCAGTCCCACAGGGGTGGGTGGCTACACCTTC.

J is TRBJ2-5 and V is TRBV7-2, with TRBD2 matching over 9 bases. The last part of the DNA fits TRBJ2-1 better; the J call may be wrong. CDR3 size: 13 residues. Germline CDR1 and CDR2: SGHTA and FQGNSA. This chain's CDR3 is CASSPGLATEQFF. The CDR3 nucleotides read TGTGCCAGCAGCCCGGGACTAGCTACTGAGCAGTTCTTC.

The V and J genes are TRBV10-3 and TRBJ2-7; D possibly corresponds to TRBD2 (5 bases). The length of the CDR3 is 13 residues. Trimming shortened V by 3 bases and J by 6 bases, and 12 bases separated the two germline ends. Germline V gives CDR1 ENHRY, CDR2 SYGVKD. This CDR3 reads CAISERGICEQYF. For the CDR3, the DNA is TGTGCCATCAGTGAACGGGGAATCTGCGAGCAGTACTTC.

This clonotype was observed a few times. The V and J genes are TRBV6-5 and TRBJ2-2; 7 positions match TRBD2. V was clipped by 2 bases and J by 4 bases; unmatched bases: 1. CDR1 and CDR2 from the germline V gene are MNHEY and SVGAGI. This CDR3 is built from 14 residues. The CDR3 is CASSYGGGTGELFF. The CDR3 DNA reads as TGTGCCAGCAGTTACGGGGGGGGCACCGGGGAGCTGTTTTTT.

Concerning this clonotype: At one boundary the junction diverges from the germline segment, which might be a read error. V usage is TRBV5-1 and J usage is TRBJ1-2; 7 bases line up with TRBD1. CDR1 and CDR2 from the germline V gene are SGHRS and YFSETQ. This CDR3 is built from 12 residues. This CDR3 reads CASSFPGGGYAF. Here the CDR3 DNA reads TGCGCCAGCAGCTTCCCTGGAGGGGGCTACGCCTTC.

This clonotype has just one count. The DNA for the CDR3 is TGCGCCAGCAGCTCGACAGGGTTGAACGAGCAGTACTTC. This gives the protein CASSSTGLNEQYF. The chain links TRBV5-1 to TRBJ2-7, with 7 bases lining up with TRBD1. Germline CDR1 is SGHRS and CDR2 is YFSETQ. Unmatched junction bases numbered 5, after V lost 3 bases and J lost 5 bases. The CDR3 runs to 13 residues.

This clonotype was seen a handful of times. This chain links TRBV12-3 or TRBV12-4 with TRBJ1-5, with no clear D. CDR3 size: 14 residues. Trimming took off 4 bases at V and 5 bases at J, with 12 bases between the two ends. The CDR3 DNA follows: TGTGCCAGCAGTTGGGGAAGATCTGATCAGCCCCAGCATTTT. Translating gives CASSWGRSDQPQHF.

With regard to this clonotype: A much larger clone differs from this one at a single base, so this may be a read error. The V call is TRBV6-2 or TRBV6-3, the J call TRBJ2-1, with TRBD2 matching 9 bases. Germline V gene data show CDR1 as MNHEY and CDR2 as SVGEGT. The CDR3 is made up of 17 amino acids. V shed 0 bases, J shed 4 bases, and the junction held 7 bases outside the gene matches. The CDR3 region has the DNA TGTGCCAGCAGTTACTCCTCGACTAGCGGCCTTTACAATGAGCAGTTCTTC. It yields the protein CASSYSSTSGLYNEQFF.

This clonotype was observed a handful of times. The chain joins TRBV20-1 to TRBJ2-1, with D possibly TRBD2 on 5 matching bases. CDR1 and CDR2 (germline): DFQATT, SNEGSKA (reference sequence). The CDR3 is made up of 15 amino acids. V shed 4 bases and J shed 7 bases, with 20 bases lying between them. CDR3 protein: CSAIPRGLVQNEQFF. Here the CDR3 DNA reads TGCAGTGCTATACCCCGGGGTTTGGTTCAGAATGAGCAGTTCTTC.

This clonotype showed up just a few times. The chain is built from TRBV6-2 or TRBV6-3 and TRBJ2-1; 12 nucleotides align to TRBD2. Losses at the gene ends were 6 bases for V and 4 bases for J; bases not matched to a gene: 13. Germline CDR1 is MNHEY and CDR2 is SVGEGT. The length of the CDR3 is 18 residues. This CDR3 is CASSTIRLAGAYYNEQFF. CDR3 sequence (DNA): TGTGCCAGCAGCACCATCCGACTAGCGGGAGCCTATTACAATGAGCAGTTCTTC.

J is TRBJ2-1 and V is TRBV5-1; 8 bases are shared with TRBD1. This CDR3 spans 18 amino acids. The germline gives CDR1 SGHRS, CDR2 YFSETQ. Unmatched junction bases numbered 10, after V lost 2 bases and J lost 0 bases. CDR3 residues: CASSLPGQVGSSYNEQFF. CDR3 DNA: TGCGCCAGCAGCTTACCGGGACAGGTGGGAAGCTCCTACAATGAGCAGTTCTTC.

The chain couples TRBV19 to TRBJ2-5; 13 nucleotides line up with TRBD2. The J call is uncertain, as TRBJ2-7 better fits the DNA end. CDR1 and CDR2 (germline): LNHDA, SQIVND (reference sequence). The CDR3 consists of 16 residues. The CDR3 loop is CASSIRTSGSRYEQYF. The CDR3 DNA is TGTGCCAGTAGTATTCGGACTAGCGGGAGTCGGTACGAGCAGTACTTC.

The CDR3 DNA sequence: TGCAGTGCTCTCCTTATTGGGACAGCTGGAAACACCATATATTTT. As protein: CSALLIGTAGNTIYF. This chain joins TRBV20-1 and TRBJ1-3; 7 nucleotides match TRBD1. The CDR3 is 15 amino acids. V gave up 5 bases and J gave up 2 bases; unmatched junction bases: 9. CDR1 and CDR2 (germline): DFQATT, SNEGSKA (reference sequence).

This clonotype has just one count. J is TRBJ2-5 and V is TRBV20-1; 8 bases align to TRBD2. The J call may be wrong; the DNA end is better matched by TRBJ2-1. CDR1 is DFQATT and CDR2 is SNEGSKA in the germline V gene (reference sequence). The CDR3 is 13 amino acids. DNA for the CDR3: TGCAGTGCGGGGGCGCCGGGAGGGGATGAGCAGTTCTTC. Residues: CSAGAPGGDEQFF.

This clonotype was seen only a few times. V and J are TRBV13 and TRBJ2-1, with D tentatively TRBD1 or TRBD2 (5 bases each). Germline V CDR1 and CDR2: PRHDT, FYEKMQ (reference sequence). The ends were cut back, 4 bases at V and 12 bases at J, with 13 bases in the middle. The CDR3 is 12 amino acids. The CDR3 here is CASSSGPLSQFF. Here the CDR3 DNA reads TGTGCCAGCAGCTCGGGACCCTTGTCGCAGTTCTTC.

In this sample, this clonotype turned up once. The V gene is TRBV27, the J gene TRBJ2-1; 8 nucleotides align to TRBD2. The CDR3 runs 15 residues. Germline V CDR1 and CDR2: MNHEY, SMNVEV (reference sequence). The trim removed 5 bases at V and 1 base at J, leaving 4 bases unmatched. The CDR3 bases are TGTGCCAGCAGTCTGGGACTAGAGTCCTACAATGAGCAGTTCTTC. Protein: CASSLGLESYNEQFF.

A few counts support this clonotype. V gene TRBV28 combines with J gene TRBJ2-5; 10 bases fit TRBD2. TRBJ2-1 explains the end of the DNA better; the J call may be wrong. Per germline, CDR1 MDHEN and CDR2 SYDVKM. This CDR3 is built from 14 residues. In DNA, the CDR3 is TGTGCCAGCAGTCTCCTGACGAGCGGGAGGGGACAGTTCTTC. Amino acid sequence: CASSLLTSGRGQFF.

A few counts support this clonotype. The V and J genes are TRBV18 and TRBJ1-4; no definite D call. Germline CDR1 KGHSH, CDR2 LQKENI. The CDR3 length is 15 residues. Trimming cost V 0 bases and J 4 bases, with 9 bases left between them. CDR3 nucleotide sequence: TGTGCCAGCTCACCACCCGGGCGATATAATGAAAAACTGTTTTTT. Encoded protein: CASSPPGRYNEKLFF.

This clonotype has a handful of counts. The V and J genes are TRBV20-1 and TRBJ2-7; D gene unclear. From germline, CDR1 is DFQATT and CDR2 SNEGSKA (reference sequence). V gave up 0 bases and J gave up 0 bases, with 9 bases separating them. This CDR3 spans 14 amino acids. CDR3 in amino acids: CSARDERSSYEQYF. The CDR3, as DNA: TGCAGTGCTAGAGATGAGAGGAGCTCCTACGAGCAGTACTTC.

V gene TRBV2 combines with J gene TRBJ1-2; no definite D call. V lost 2 bases and J lost 1, with 8 bases in between. Germline loops: CDR1 SNHLY, CDR2 FYNNEI. The CDR3 length is 14 residues. The CDR3 spells CASSERNLNYGYTF. In DNA form, the CDR3 reads TGTGCCAGCAGTGAAAGGAACCTTAACTATGGCTACACCTTC.

This clonotype was recorded once. V usage is TRBV12-3 or TRBV12-4 and J usage is TRBJ2-2, with 9 bases aligning to TRBD2. The J segment lost 7 bases and the V segment lost 3 bases, leaving 6 bases of the junction unmatched. The CDR3 spans 15 residues. CDR3 loop: CASSLGLAGDGELFF. Written as DNA, the CDR3 is TGTGCCAGCAGTTTGGGGTTAGCGGGAGACGGGGAGCTGTTTTTT.

This clonotype has a handful of counts. The genes are TRBV6-5 and TRBJ1-5, with unresolved D. The CDR3 spans 15 residues. V was pared by 6 bases and J by 2 bases, with 14 bases between. The germline V gene has CDR1 MNHEY and CDR2 SVGAGI. The CDR3 spells CASSLDDGGNQPQHF. Here the CDR3 DNA reads TGTGCCAGCAGCCTCGACGACGGAGGCAATCAGCCCCAGCATTTT.